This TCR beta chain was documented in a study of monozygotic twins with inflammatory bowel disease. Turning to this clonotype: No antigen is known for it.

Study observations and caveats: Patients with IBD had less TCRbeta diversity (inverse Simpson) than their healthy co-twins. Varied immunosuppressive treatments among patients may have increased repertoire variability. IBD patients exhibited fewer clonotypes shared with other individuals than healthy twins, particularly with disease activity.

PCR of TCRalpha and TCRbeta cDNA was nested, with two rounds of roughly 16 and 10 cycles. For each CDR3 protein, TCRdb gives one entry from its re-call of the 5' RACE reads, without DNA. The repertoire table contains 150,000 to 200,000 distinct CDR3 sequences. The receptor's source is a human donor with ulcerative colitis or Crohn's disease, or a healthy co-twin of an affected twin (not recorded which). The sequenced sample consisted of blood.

CDR3 region: CSVRTQGEANYGYTF. This rearrangement joins TRBV29-1 to TRBJ1-2; TCRdb indicates TRBD1, and absent DNA this call remains unverified. The CDR3 covers 15 residues. The germline CDR1 and CDR2 sequences are SQVTM and ANQGSEA. Full variable domain (outside the CDR3, taken from reference TRBV29-1 and TRBJ1-2): SAVISQKPSRDICQRGTSLTIQCQVDSQVTMMFWYRQQPGQSLTLIATANQGSEATYESGFVIDKFPISRPNLTFSTLTVSNMSPEDSSIYLCSVRTQGEANYGYTFGSGTRLTVV.